This T cell receptor (beta chain) was profiled in a study of T cell changes during pregnancy in multiple sclerosis. Libraries were prepared by immunoSEQ multiplex PCR; TCRdb keeps only in-frame clonotypes and omits some of them. The table shows 80,000 to 95,000 clones, with 90% to 95% occurring only once. J gave up 4 bases and V 5 bases, and 6 bases lay outside the gene matches. Germline assignment: CDR1 SGHNT and CDR2 YYREEE (reference sequence). This CDR3 contains 16 residues. This chain connects TRBV5-4 to TRBJ2-1, with 13 positions matching TRBD2. Sequencing used peripheral blood, obtained in the second trimester of pregnancy. The sequence was obtained from a female donor with multiple sclerosis, enrolled in a pregnancy study. This CDR3 reads CASSSGTSGVYNEQFF. The CDR3, as DNA: TGTGCCAGCAGTTCAGGGACTAGCGGGGTTTACAATGAGCAGTTCTTC. Drawing the rest from reference TRBV5-4 and TRBJ2-1, the complete variable domain is ETGVTQSPTHLIKTRGQQVTLRCSSQSGHNTVSWYQQALGQGPQFIFQYYREEENGRGNFPPRFSGLQFPNYSSELNVNALELDDSALYLCASSSGTSGVYNEQFFGPGTRLTVL.